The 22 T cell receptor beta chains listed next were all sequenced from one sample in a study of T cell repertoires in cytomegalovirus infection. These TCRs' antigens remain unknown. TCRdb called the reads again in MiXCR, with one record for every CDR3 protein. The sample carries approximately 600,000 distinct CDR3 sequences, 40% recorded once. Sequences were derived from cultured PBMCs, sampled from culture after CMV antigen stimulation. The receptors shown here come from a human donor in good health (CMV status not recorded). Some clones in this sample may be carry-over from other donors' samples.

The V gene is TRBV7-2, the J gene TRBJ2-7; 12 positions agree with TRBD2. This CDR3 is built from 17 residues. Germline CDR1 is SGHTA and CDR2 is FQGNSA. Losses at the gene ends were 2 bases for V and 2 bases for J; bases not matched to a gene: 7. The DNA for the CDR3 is TGTGCCAGCAGCTTACTCGTTCTAGCGGGAGGGACCTACGAGCAGTACTTC. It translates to CASSLLVLAGGTYEQYF.

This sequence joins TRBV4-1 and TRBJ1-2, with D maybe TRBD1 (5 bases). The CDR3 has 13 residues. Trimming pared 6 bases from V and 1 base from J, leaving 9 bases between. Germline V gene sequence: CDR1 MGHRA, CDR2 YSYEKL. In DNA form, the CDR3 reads TGCGCCAGCAGTGAGGGGTTTAACTATGGCTACACCTTC. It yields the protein CASSEGFNYGYTF.

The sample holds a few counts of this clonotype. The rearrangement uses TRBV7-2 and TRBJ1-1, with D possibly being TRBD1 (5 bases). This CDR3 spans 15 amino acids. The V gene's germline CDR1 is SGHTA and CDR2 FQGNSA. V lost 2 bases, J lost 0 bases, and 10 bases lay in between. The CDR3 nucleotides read TGTGCCAGCAGCTTAATGGGACCGATGAACACTGAAGCTTTCTTT. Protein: CASSLMGPMNTEAFF.

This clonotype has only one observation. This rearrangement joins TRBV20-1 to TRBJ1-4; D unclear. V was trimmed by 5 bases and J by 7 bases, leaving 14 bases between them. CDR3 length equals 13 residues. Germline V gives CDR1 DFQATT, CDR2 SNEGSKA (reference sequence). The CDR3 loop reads CSAGQTSGEKLFF. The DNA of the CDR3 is TGCAGTGCTGGGCAAACATCCGGTGAAAAACTGTTTTTT.

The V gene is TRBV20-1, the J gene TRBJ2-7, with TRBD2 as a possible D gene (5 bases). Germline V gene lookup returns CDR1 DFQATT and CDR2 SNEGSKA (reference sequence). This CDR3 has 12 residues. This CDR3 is CSLPGNSYEQYF. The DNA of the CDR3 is TGCAGCCTACCGGGAAACTCCTACGAGCAGTACTTC.

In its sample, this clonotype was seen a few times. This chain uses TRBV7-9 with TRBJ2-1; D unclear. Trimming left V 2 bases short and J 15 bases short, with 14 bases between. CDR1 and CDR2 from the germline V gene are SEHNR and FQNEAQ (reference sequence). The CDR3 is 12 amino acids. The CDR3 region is CASSLQQNFAFF. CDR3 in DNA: TGTGCCAGCAGCTTACAACAAAATTTTGCGTTCTTC.

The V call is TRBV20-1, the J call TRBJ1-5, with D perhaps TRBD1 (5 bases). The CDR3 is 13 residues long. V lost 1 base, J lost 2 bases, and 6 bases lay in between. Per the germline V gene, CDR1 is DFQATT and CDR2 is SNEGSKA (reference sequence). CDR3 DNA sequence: TGCAGTGCTAGAGCGACAGGCAATCAGCCCCAGCATTTT. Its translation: CSARATGNQPQHF.

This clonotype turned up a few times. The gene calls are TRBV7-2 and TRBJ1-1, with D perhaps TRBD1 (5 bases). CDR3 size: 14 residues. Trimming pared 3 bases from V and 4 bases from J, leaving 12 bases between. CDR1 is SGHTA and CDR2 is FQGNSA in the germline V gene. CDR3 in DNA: TGTGCCAGCAGCTTGGGAGGGGCAAGCACTGAAGCTTTCTTT. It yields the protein CASSLGGASTEAFF. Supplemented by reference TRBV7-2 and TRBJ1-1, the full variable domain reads GAGVSQSPSNKVTEKGKDVELRCDPISGHTALYWYRQSLGQGLEFLIYFQGNSAPDKSGLPSDRFSAERTGGSVSTLTIQRTQQEDSAVYLCASSLGGASTEAFFGQGTRLTVV.

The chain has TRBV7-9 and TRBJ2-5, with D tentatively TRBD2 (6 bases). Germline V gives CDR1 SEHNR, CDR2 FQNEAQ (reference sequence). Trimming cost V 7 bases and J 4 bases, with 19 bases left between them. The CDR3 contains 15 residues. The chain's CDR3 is CASNLGQGGPETQYF. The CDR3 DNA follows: TGTGCCAGCAACCTCGGGCAGGGAGGCCCAGAGACCCAGTACTTC.

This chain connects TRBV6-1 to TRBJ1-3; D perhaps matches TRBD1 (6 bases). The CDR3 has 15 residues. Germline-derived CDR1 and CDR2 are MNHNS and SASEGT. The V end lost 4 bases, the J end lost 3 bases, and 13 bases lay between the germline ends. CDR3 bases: TGTGCCAGCAGTGTGGGGACAACGTTTGGAAACACCATATATTTT. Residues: CASSVGTTFGNTIYF.

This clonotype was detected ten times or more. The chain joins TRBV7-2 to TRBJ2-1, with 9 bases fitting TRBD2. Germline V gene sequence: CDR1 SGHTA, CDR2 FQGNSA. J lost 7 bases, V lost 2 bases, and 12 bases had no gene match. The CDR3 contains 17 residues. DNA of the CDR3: TGTGCCAGCAGCTTAAATCCTAGCGGGGTTGGGGGAAATGAGCAGTTCTTC. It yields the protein CASSLNPSGVGGNEQFF.

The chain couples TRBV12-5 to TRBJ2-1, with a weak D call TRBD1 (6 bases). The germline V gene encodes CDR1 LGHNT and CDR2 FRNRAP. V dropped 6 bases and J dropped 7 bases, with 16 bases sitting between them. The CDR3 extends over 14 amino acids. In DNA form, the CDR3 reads TGTGCTAGTGGGCCAGGGGACCGTCTGAATGAGCAGTTCTTC. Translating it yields CASGPGDRLNEQFF.

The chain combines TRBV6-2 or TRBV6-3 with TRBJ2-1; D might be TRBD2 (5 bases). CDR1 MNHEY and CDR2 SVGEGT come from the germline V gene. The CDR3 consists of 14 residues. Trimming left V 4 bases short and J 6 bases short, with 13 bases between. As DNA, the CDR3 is TGTGCCAGCAGTTCGGGGTCCCCCCCCAATGAGCAGTTCTTC. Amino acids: CASSSGSPPNEQFF.

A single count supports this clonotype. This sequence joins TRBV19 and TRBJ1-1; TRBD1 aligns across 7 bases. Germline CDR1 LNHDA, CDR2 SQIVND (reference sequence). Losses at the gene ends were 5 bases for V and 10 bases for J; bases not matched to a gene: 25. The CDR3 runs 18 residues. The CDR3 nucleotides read TGTGCCAGTAGTTCCAACCCTGCCCGGGACAGCGGTTTGATCGGAGCTTTCTTT. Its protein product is CASSSNPARDSGLIGAFF.

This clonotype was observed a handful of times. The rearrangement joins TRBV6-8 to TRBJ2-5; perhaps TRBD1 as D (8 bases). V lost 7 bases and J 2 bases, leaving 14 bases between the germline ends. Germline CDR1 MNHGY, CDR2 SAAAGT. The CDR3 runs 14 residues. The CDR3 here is CASTTGGAQETQYF. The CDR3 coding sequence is TGTGCCAGCACCACAGGGGGGGCTCAAGAGACCCAGTACTTC.

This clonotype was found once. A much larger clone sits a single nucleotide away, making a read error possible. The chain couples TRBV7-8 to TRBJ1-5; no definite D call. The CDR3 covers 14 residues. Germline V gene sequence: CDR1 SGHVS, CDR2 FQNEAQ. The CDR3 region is CTSSLARGYQPQHF. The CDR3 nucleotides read TGTACCAGCAGCTTAGCGAGAGGGTATCAGCCCCAGCATTTT. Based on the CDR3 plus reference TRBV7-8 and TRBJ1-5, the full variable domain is GAGVSQSPRYKVAKRGQDVALRCDPISGHVSLFWYQQALGQGPEFLTYFQNEAQLDKSGLPSDRFFAERPEGSVSTLKIQRTQQEDSAVYLCTSSLARGYQPQHFGDGTRLSIL.

CDR3 sequence: CASQFGVNTEAFF. In DNA, the CDR3 is TGTGCCAGCCAGTTTGGGGTTAACACTGAAGCTTTCTTT. This chain uses TRBV7-4 with TRBJ1-1; no firm D call. This CDR3 region has 13 residues. The V gene's germline CDR1 is SGHVT and CDR2 SQSDAQ. The V and J ends lost 8 bases and 2 bases respectively, with 12 bases between them.

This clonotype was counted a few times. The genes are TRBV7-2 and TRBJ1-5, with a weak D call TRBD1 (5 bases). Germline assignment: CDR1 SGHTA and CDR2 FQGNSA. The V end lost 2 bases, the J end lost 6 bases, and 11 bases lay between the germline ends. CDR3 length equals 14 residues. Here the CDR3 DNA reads TGTGCCAGCAGCTTACCAGGGCGGGGTCAGCCCCAGCATTTT. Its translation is CASSLPGRGQPQHF.

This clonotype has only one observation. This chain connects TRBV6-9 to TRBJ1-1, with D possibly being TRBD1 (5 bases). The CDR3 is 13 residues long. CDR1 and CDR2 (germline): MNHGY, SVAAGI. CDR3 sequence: CDTGTDMNTEAFF. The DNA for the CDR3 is TGTGACACGGGGACGGACATGAACACTGAAGCTTTCTTT.

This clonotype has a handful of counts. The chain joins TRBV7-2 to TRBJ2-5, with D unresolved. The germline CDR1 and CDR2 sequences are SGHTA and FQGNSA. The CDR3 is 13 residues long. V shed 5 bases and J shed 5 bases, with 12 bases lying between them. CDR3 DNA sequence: TGTGCCAGCAGCCCCCACCTCCAGGAGACCCAGTACTTC. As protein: CASSPHLQETQYF.

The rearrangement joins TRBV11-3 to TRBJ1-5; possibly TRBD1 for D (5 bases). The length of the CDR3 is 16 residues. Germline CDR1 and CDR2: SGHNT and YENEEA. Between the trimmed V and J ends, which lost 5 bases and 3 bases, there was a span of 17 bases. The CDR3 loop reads CASSALYMGDNQPQHF. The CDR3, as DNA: TGTGCCAGCAGCGCCTTATATATGGGGGACAATCAGCCCCAGCATTTT.

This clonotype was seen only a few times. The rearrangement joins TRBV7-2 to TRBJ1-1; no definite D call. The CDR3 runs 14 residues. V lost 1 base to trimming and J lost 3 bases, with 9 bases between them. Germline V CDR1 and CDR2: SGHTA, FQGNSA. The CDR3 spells CASSLGGGYTEAFF. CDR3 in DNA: TGTGCCAGCAGCTTAGGTGGAGGCTACACTGAAGCTTTCTTT.